This passage covers 20 T cell receptor beta chains from one sample sequenced in a study of cytomegalovirus exposure and HLA in healthy donors. The data were produced by immunoSEQ multiplex PCR, yet TCRdb's version contains in-frame clones alone and is incomplete. The sample has about 160,000 clones; 84% are singletons. The sequenced sample was PBMCs. The origin of the receptors is a man younger than 40 in good health and CMV-seropositive.

This chain links TRBV7-8 with TRBJ1-2; D may be TRBD1 (5 bases). This CDR3 has 19 residues. With 5 bases removed from V and 0 bases from J, the gap between germline ends came to 25 bases. Germline assignment: CDR1 SGHVS and CDR2 FQNEAQ. CDR3 DNA: TGTGCCAGCAGCGATGGGGCGGGAACCTACGGGGGAGCTAACTATGGCTACACCTTC. Translated: CASSDGAGTYGGANYGYTF.

Only one count was recorded for this clone. The V call is TRBV11-3, the J call TRBJ2-1; 9 bases fit TRBD2. Germline CDR1 reads SGHNT; CDR2 reads YENEEA. Trimming took 4 bases from V and 5 from J; bases not matched to a gene: 12. The CDR3 runs to 17 residues. The CDR3 nucleotides are TGTGCCAGCAGCTCATACCCTAGGACTAGCGTCCACAATGAGCAGTTCTTC. It codes for CASSSYPRTSVHNEQFF.

This clone was seen a handful of times. The chain couples TRBV27 to TRBJ2-3; 8 bases match TRBD2. The CDR3 length is 16 residues. V shed 3 bases, J shed 4 bases, and the junction held 9 bases outside the gene matches. In germline, CDR1 is MNHEY, CDR2 SMNVEV (reference sequence). Written as DNA, the CDR3 is TGTGCCAGCAGTTTGTTAACGGGAGGGCTGGCAGATACGCAGTATTTT. Translating gives CASSLLTGGLADTQYF.

The V gene is TRBV5-6, the J gene TRBJ2-7; TRBD1 matches at 9 bases. J lost 6 bases, V lost 4 bases, and 5 bases had no gene match. The CDR3 contains 13 residues. Germline assignment: CDR1 SGHDT and CDR2 YYEEEE. The CDR3 nucleotides are TGTGCCAGCAGCCCAGGACAGGGGCTCGAGCAGTACTTC. Translation: CASSPGQGLEQYF.

The genes are TRBV15 and TRBJ2-5; the match to TRBD2 covers 8 bases. CDR1 and CDR2 from the germline V gene are LNHNV and YYDKDF (reference sequence). V lost 5 bases to trimming and J lost 4 bases; unmatched junction nucleotides: 6. This CDR3 has 14 amino acids. The CDR3 DNA sequence: TGTGCCACCAGCCACGGGGGGGCCGGAGAGACCCAGTACTTC. Translating it yields CATSHGGAGETQYF.

The chain uses TRBV6-7 and TRBJ1-2; D is uncertain. TRBV6-7 is treated as an ORF (open reading frame) with a function not yet certain. V shed 6 bases and J shed 5 bases, with 4 bases lying between them. This CDR3 contains 10 residues. CDR3 bases: TGTGCCAGCAGGGCTTATGGCTACACCTTC. Protein product: CASRAYGYTF.

V usage is TRBV4-1 and J usage is TRBJ2-3; maybe TRBD1 (6 bases). V gave up 1 base and J gave up 4 bases, with 9 bases separating them. The germline V gene encodes CDR1 MGHRA and CDR2 YSYEKL. This CDR3 has 14 residues. The CDR3 DNA reads TGCGCCAGCAGCCAAGTGGCAGGGGCAGATACGCAGTATTTT. Its protein product is CASSQVAGADTQYF.

The CDR3 region is CASSRDLWVDTQYF. CDR3 bases: TGTGCCAGCAGCCGGGACTTGTGGGTAGATACGCAGTATTTT. The rearrangement uses TRBV28 and TRBJ2-3; D might be TRBD2 (6 bases). The V end lost 6 bases, the J end lost 5 bases, and 15 bases lay between the germline ends. Per the germline V gene, CDR1 is MDHEN and CDR2 is SYDVKM. The CDR3 loop spans 14 amino acids.

This clone was detected once. The junction departs from the called germline gene at one end, perhaps through a read error. This chain joins TRBV7-7 and TRBJ2-5; 8 bases are a match to TRBD2. Germline V lookup: CDR1 SSHAT, CDR2 FNYEAQ (reference sequence). The length of the CDR3 is 15 residues. The CDR3, as DNA: TGTGCTAGCAGCCCAGCGGGAGTAGGAGAAGAGACCCAGTACTTC. This translates into CASSPAGVGEETQYF. Together with reference TRBV7-7 and TRBJ2-5, the CDR3 gives the full variable domain: GAGVSQSPRYKVTKRGQDVTLRCDPISSHATLYWYQQALGQGPEFLTYFNYEAQPDKSGLPSDRFSAERPEGSISTLTIQRTEQRDSAMYRCASSPAGVGEETQYFGPGTRLLVL.

The chain links TRBV10-3 to TRBJ2-7; maybe TRBD1 (5 bases). Trimming removed 2 bases from V and 3 bases from J, with 11 bases in between. Germline-derived CDR1 and CDR2 are ENHRY and SYGVKD. The CDR3 is made up of 14 amino acids. CDR3 protein: CAISEGRASYEQYF. As DNA, the CDR3 is TGTGCCATCAGTGAGGGCAGGGCCAGCTACGAGCAGTACTTC.

This rearrangement joins TRBV30 to TRBJ2-5, with 13 bases that match TRBD2. The CDR3 is 17 amino acids. Germline lookup yields CDR1 GTSNPN and CDR2 SVGIG (reference sequence). V was pared by 4 bases and J by 4 bases, with 12 bases of the junction left unmatched. The CDR3 sequence is CAWNPGLAGNVGETQYF. CDR3 bases: TGTGCCTGGAACCCGGGACTAGCGGGAAATGTGGGAGAGACCCAGTACTTC.

The chain uses TRBV9 and TRBJ2-7, with 12 bases identical to TRBD2. CDR3 length: 15 amino acids. The V gene end was trimmed by 3 bases and the J gene end by 0 bases; junction bases not matched to a gene: 1. The germline V gene encodes CDR1 SGDLS and CDR2 YYNGEE. The CDR3 region has the DNA TGTGCCAGCAGCGAGACTAGCGGGAGCTCCTACGAGCAGTACTTC. Encoded protein: CASSETSGSSYEQYF.

This clone has just a few counts. The chain combines TRBV7-9 with TRBJ1-5; weak D call: TRBD1 (5 bases). This CDR3 spans 13 amino acids. Per germline, CDR1 SEHNR and CDR2 FQNEAQ (reference sequence). V was trimmed by 2 bases and J by 14 bases, leaving 16 bases between them. DNA for the CDR3: TGTGCCAGCAGCTTAAACCAGGGTTCCTCGAAGCATTTT. It specifies CASSLNQGSSKHF. Full variable domain (rest looked up from reference TRBV7-9 and TRBJ1-5): DTGVSQNPRHKITKRGQNVTFRCDPISEHNRLYWYRQTLGQGPEFLTYFQNEAQLEKSRLLSDRFSAERPKGSFSTLEIQRTEQGDSAMYLCASSLNQGSSKHFGDGTRLSIL.

This chain connects TRBV7-2 to TRBJ2-3; 7 positions agree with TRBD2. This CDR3 region has 13 residues. V trimming: 5 bases; J trimming: 4 bases; junction bases outside the gene matches: 3. In germline, CDR1 is SGHTA, CDR2 FQGNSA. The CDR3 nucleotides are TGTGCCAGCAGCAAACGGGAGGCAGATACGCAGTATTTT. Translated: CASSKREADTQYF. Combining the CDR3 with reference TRBV7-2 and TRBJ2-3 gives the whole variable domain GAGVSQSPSNKVTEKGKDVELRCDPISGHTALYWYRQSLGQGLEFLIYFQGNSAPDKSGLPSDRFSAERTGGSVSTLTIQRTQQEDSAVYLCASSKREADTQYFGPGTRLTVL.

The CDR3 DNA reads as TGTGCCAGCAGCGGGTACAGGGGCATCGCTGAAGCTTTCTTT. Its protein is CASSGYRGIAEAFF. The rearrangement uses TRBV11-1 and TRBJ1-1, with TRBD1 identical over 7 bases. In germline, CDR1 is SGHAT, CDR2 FQDESV (reference sequence). The V gene end was trimmed by 5 bases and the J gene end by 6 bases; junction bases not matched to a gene: 9. This CDR3 region has 14 residues.

The sample holds a few counts of this clone. DNA of the CDR3: TGCGCCAGCAGTCAGAGGGACACTGAAGCTTTCTTT. Translated: CASSQRDTEAFF. This chain links TRBV10-1 with TRBJ1-1; no definite D call. CDR1 WNHNN and CDR2 SYGVQD come from the germline V gene (reference sequence). The CDR3 spans 12 residues. Trimming left V 5 bases short and J 3 bases short, with 7 bases between.

The chain couples TRBV2 to TRBJ2-4; TRBD1 matches at 8 bases. The germline V gene encodes CDR1 SNHLY and CDR2 FYNNEI. This CDR3 comprises 13 residues. J gave up 5 bases and V 8 bases, and 5 bases lay outside the gene matches. CDR3 residues: CASHQGAQNIQYF. DNA for the CDR3: TGTGCCAGCCACCAGGGGGCCCAAAACATTCAGTACTTC.

Points on this clone: Given a much more abundant clone one base away, this may be a read error. CDR3 loop: CASSEAGGRGYGYTF. CDR3 nucleotides: TGTGCCAGCAGTGAAGCGGGGGGCAGGGGGTATGGCTACACCTTC. The rearrangement links TRBV2 to TRBJ1-2, with 7 bases identical to TRBD1. The V gene's germline CDR1 is SNHLY and CDR2 FYNNEI. The CDR3 has 15 residues. The V gene end was trimmed by 0 bases and the J gene end by 5 bases; junction bases not matched to a gene: 6.

V usage is TRBV2 and J usage is TRBJ1-5, with a tentative D call TRBD1 (5 bases). CDR1 SNHLY and CDR2 FYNNEI come from the germline V gene. The germline V and J ends were trimmed by 2 bases and 0 bases, with 14 bases remaining between them. The length of the CDR3 is 17 residues. The CDR3 nucleotides read TGTGCCAGCAGTGAACGAGGAGGGGCCCATAGCAATCAGCCCCAGCATTTT. Its translation is CASSERGGAHSNQPQHF.

The J gene is TRBJ2-1, the V gene TRBV2, with D perhaps matching TRBD2 (5 bases). The CDR3 runs 15 residues. CDR1 is SNHLY and CDR2 is FYNNEI in the germline V gene. V lost 1 base and J 5 bases, leaving 12 bases between the germline ends. CDR3 region: CASSEGMRENNEQFF. The CDR3 DNA follows: TGTGCCAGCAGTGAAGGAATGAGGGAGAACAATGAGCAGTTCTTC.